Below are 3 T cell receptor beta chains sequenced from a single sample in a study of CD4 and CD8 cells across lung adenocarcinoma regions. TCRdb reprocessed the PCR reads via MiXCR and lists one record per CDR3 protein. The table has thousands of distinct CDR3 sequences, roughly 40% seen once. The sequenced material came from CD4+ T cells from the margin of a lung tumor. The receptors originated from a male donor with lung adenocarcinoma. The CD4 and CD8 labels of this study may be unreliable.

In its sample, this clonotype was seen many times. The chain employs TRBV27 and TRBJ2-3, with D perhaps assigned TRBD1 or TRBD2 (5 bases each). Between the trimmed V and J ends, which lost 6 bases and 5 bases, there was a span of 12 bases. CDR3 length: 13 amino acids. Germline CDR1 is MNHEY and CDR2 is SMNVEV (reference sequence). In nucleotides, the CDR3 is TGTGCCAGCAGCCGGGCAGGGAGAGATACGCAGTATTTT. Amino acids: CASSRAGRDTQYF.

The sample holds a few counts of this clonotype. The rearrangement joins TRBV7-2 to TRBJ2-1, with TRBD2 matching over 11 bases. The CDR3 has 15 residues. V lost 5 bases to trimming and J lost 4 bases; unmatched junction nucleotides: 4. Germline V lookup: CDR1 SGHTA, CDR2 FQGNSA. The CDR3 sequence: CASSGGLAVYNEQFF. In nucleotides, the CDR3 is TGTGCCAGCAGCGGGGGACTAGCGGTTTACAATGAGCAGTTCTTC.

The J gene is TRBJ2-1, the V gene TRBV6-1; possibly TRBD1 or TRBD2 for D (5 bases each). The V gene lost 3 bases and the J gene lost 10 bases, with 22 bases spanning the gap. The CDR3 loop spans 16 amino acids. Germline V gene lookup returns CDR1 MNHNS and CDR2 SASEGT. The CDR3 region is CASSERAGSVSYEQFF. The CDR3 nucleotides are TGTGCCAGCAGTGAGAGGGCAGGGTCGGTCTCCTACGAGCAGTTCTTC.